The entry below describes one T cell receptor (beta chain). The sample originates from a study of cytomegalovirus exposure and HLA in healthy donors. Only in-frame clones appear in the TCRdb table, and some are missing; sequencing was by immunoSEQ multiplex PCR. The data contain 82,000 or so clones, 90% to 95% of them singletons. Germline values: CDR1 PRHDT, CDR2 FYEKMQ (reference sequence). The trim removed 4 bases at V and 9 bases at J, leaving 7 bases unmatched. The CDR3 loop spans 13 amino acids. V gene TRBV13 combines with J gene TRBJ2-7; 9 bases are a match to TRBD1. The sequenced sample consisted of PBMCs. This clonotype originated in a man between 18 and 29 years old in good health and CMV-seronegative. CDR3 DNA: TGTGCCAGCAGCTCTAAGGACAGGGGCAGGCAGTACTTC. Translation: CASSSKDRGRQYF.